This T cell receptor beta chain derives from a study of radiation and T cells in renal cell carcinoma. TCRdb keeps only in-frame clones here, not all; method: immunoSEQ multiplex PCR. The data contain about 140,000 clones, 83% of them singletons. Described time point: baseline pretreatment blood. Described treatment: 15 Gy SBRT to primary tumor, nephrectomy 4 weeks later. The V end was cut by 5 bases, the J end by 0 bases, with 6 bases between. Germline CDR1 and CDR2: KGHSH and LQKENI. There are 13 residues in the CDR3. This chain joins TRBV18 and TRBJ2-3, with unresolved D. The specimen was blood, collected from a patient whose treatment included radiotherapy and nephrectomy. This sequence was found in a woman aged 50 to 60 with renal cell carcinoma. The CDR3 DNA reads TGTGCCAGCTCAGACGTGAGCACAGATACGCAGTATTTT. It specifies CASSDVSTDTQYF.